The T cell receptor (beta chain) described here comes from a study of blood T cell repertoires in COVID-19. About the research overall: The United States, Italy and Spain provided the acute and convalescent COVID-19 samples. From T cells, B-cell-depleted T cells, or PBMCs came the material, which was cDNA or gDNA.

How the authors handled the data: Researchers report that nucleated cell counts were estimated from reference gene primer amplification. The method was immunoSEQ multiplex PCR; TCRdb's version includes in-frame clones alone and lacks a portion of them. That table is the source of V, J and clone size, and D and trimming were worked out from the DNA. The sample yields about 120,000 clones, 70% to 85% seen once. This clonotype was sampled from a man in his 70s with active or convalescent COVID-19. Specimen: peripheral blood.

The CDR3 DNA is TGTGCCAGCAGCTCGGGACAGGGCGCGGAAAAACTGTTTTTT. Translating it yields CASSSGQGAEKLFF. The chain recombines TRBV7-9 with TRBJ1-4; 9 positions match TRBD1. Germline CDR1 reads SEHNR; CDR2 reads FQNEAQ (reference sequence). The V and J ends lost 4 bases and 8 bases, in that order; junction bases with no gene match: 5. This CDR3 has 14 residues.